This TCR beta chain appears in the sequencing data of a study of cytomegalovirus exposure and HLA in healthy donors. Study-wide context: The study placed roughly four fifths of its roughly 400 genotyped donors in the Caucasian-associated ancestry cluster. The study's findings and limits: Being indistinguishable, some V segments were excluded, TRBV6-2 and TRBV6-3 among them. Confirmation was obtained in vitro that a few CMV-associated chains are specific for CMV antigens. Cytomegalovirus association was assigned to more than 150 TCR beta chains.

On this clone: The antigen remains unidentified.

PCR involved 60 Vbeta and 13 Jbeta primers. The repertoire was sequenced with immunoSEQ multiplex PCR; TCRdb's copy has only in-frame clones and lacks some. The listing records fewer than 100,000 clones. The CDR3 has 16 amino acids. V dropped 6 bases and J dropped 2 bases, with 18 bases sitting between them. Looked up from germline, CDR1 is LNHNV and CDR2 is YYDKDF (reference sequence). The clonotype originates from a man in his fifties in good health and CMV-seronegative. Sequenced input: PBMCs. The chain links TRBV15 to TRBJ2-3; a possible D gene is TRBD2 (6 bases). The CDR3 bases are TGTGCCACCAGACGACTAGTTTGGGGCTACACAGATACGCAGTATTTT. The encoded protein is CATRRLVWGYTDTQYF. Based on the CDR3 plus reference TRBV15 and TRBJ2-3, the full variable domain is DAMVIQNPRYQVTQFGKPVTLSCSQTLNHNVMYWYQQKSSQAPKLLFHYYDKDFNNEADTPDNFQSRRPNTSFCFLDIRSPGLGDTAMYLCATRRLVWGYTDTQYFGPGTRLTVL.